This T cell receptor beta chain was obtained from a study of Graves' ophthalmopathy and Graves' hyperthyroidism. Looking at the study overall: Peripheral blood was collected at initial diagnosis, before any treatment. Whole-study findings and limits: Also, most clonotypes expanded in the thyroid above 0.001 frequency appeared in blood.

Uncontrolled infections, other autoimmune diseases, pregnancy or lactation barred patients from enrollment. Transcripts of RNA were the source for amplifying TCR beta CDR3 regions. The authors performed first-round RT-PCR with HTBI primers and then a second-round multiplex PCR. TCRdb fed the multiplex PCR reads into MiXCR, producing one record per CDR3 protein. The sample consists of a few hundred thousand distinct CDR3 sequences, more than 20% of them appearing once. This CDR3 spans 15 amino acids. Trimming removed 10 bases from V and 7 bases from J, with 23 bases in between. Germline V gives CDR1 MDHEN, CDR2 SYDVKM. Concerning this clonotype itself: Its specificity is not known.

Sequenced: peripheral blood. The gene calls are TRBV28 and TRBJ1-5; unclear D gene. The receptor was derived from a woman under 30 with stable Graves' hyperthyroidism. The CDR3 sequence: CAILRAGTLGQPQHF. CDR3 coding DNA: TGTGCCATATTGAGGGCGGGTACACTCGGACAGCCCCAGCATTTT.